The rows below give T cell receptor beta chains drawn from one sample of a study of blood T cell repertoires in COVID-19. Method: immunoSEQ multiplex PCR; TCRdb's copy keeps in-frame clones and lacks some. The profile covers more than 250,000 clones, with around 89% appearing a single time and roughly 5.9% taken by the ten largest. The specimen sequenced was peripheral blood. The receptors derive from a woman aged 50 to 60 with COVID-19, enrolled during active disease. Both conserved end residues are part of each CDR3. The D gene is left open where the match is weak. The size of a clone is reported for some rows only, either as once, few or many, or as a class for expanded clones.

DNA,CDR3,D,size,J,V
TGTGCCACCAGTGATTTCCCCCGGGACAGGGGGCTAGAGCACGAGCAGTACTTC,CATSDFPRDRGLEHEQYF,TRBD1,-,TRBJ2-7,TRBV24-1
TGTGCCAGTAGTATACTGTCAGGGGGCGCGATAGGTGGCTACACCTTC,CASSILSGGAIGGYTF,TRBD1,-,TRBJ1-2,TRBV19
TGTGCCAGCAGCTTAGTTGAGGTCAGCAATCAGCCCCAGCATTTT,CASSLVEVSNQPQHF,-,-,TRBJ1-5,TRBV7-2
TGTGCCAGTAGTATCCTCTCGGGACAGGGGGCAAATGGCTACACCTTC,CASSILSGQGANGYTF,TRBD1,-,TRBJ1-2,TRBV19
TGTGCCAGCAGCTTAGATCCGGCAGGGCGGGGTGAGCAGTACTTC,CASSLDPAGRGEQYF,-,-,TRBJ2-7,TRBV11-2
TGCGCCAGCAGCTTTACTTCCTACGAGCAGTACTTC,CASSFTSYEQYF,-,-,TRBJ2-7,TRBV5-1
TGTGCCACCGCCTTTCCAGGTTGGGAAGCTTTCTTT,CATAFPGWEAFF,-,-,TRBJ1-1,TRBV11-2
TGTGCCAGCAGCTTAGACGGGTACACAGATACGCAGTATTTT,CASSLDGYTDTQYF,-,-,TRBJ2-3,TRBV7-2
TGTGCCAGCAGTCCAAGACAGGGGCCTGACAATGAGCAGTTCTTC,CASSPRQGPDNEQFF,TRBD1,-,TRBJ2-1,TRBV27
TGTGCCAGCAGCTTATATCAGGGGGCGAGGACTGAAGCTTTCTTT,CASSLYQGARTEAFF,TRBD1,-,TRBJ1-1,TRBV7-2
TGCGCCAGCAGCTTTGGGGGGGGAGGTCCCCAAGAGACCCAGTACTTC,CASSFGGGGPQETQYF,TRBD2,-,TRBJ2-5,TRBV5-1
TGTGCCAGCCGGACTGAGGCGGGAGGAGGAGAGACCCAGTACTTC,CASRTEAGGGETQYF,TRBD2,-,TRBJ2-5,TRBV6-4
TGTGCCAGCAGTTTACCGGGGACAGGGTTGACTGAAGCTTTCTTT,CASSLPGTGLTEAFF,TRBD1,-,TRBJ1-1,TRBV27
TGTGCCAGCAGCTTAAGCACTAGGGCAAGGAGGGCCTACGAGCAGTACTTC,CASSLSTRARRAYEQYF,-,-,TRBJ2-7,TRBV11-2
TGTGCCAGCAGCTTACTGAGCGGGGGGCAATACGAGCAGTACTTC,CASSLLSGGQYEQYF,TRBD2,-,TRBJ2-7,TRBV7-9
TGTGCCTGGAGTGAGGGACAGATAAGCACAGATACGCAGTATTTT,CAWSEGQISTDTQYF,TRBD1,-,TRBJ2-3,TRBV30
TGTGCCAGCGCCCAGGGGGCTATTGGGTACGAGCAGTACTTC,CASAQGAIGYEQYF,TRBD1,-,TRBJ2-7,TRBV5-6
TGTGCCAGCAGCCCGGGGAACGAAAAACTGTTTTTT,CASSPGNEKLFF,-,-,TRBJ1-4,TRBV7-9
TGTGCCAGCAGCCAACCATATCTGGAGGATGAGCAGTTCTTC,CASSQPYLEDEQFF,-,-,TRBJ2-1,TRBV3-1/TRBV3-2
TGTGCCAGCAGCTTAACCGCAGGTCACGATGGCTACACCTTC,CASSLTAGHDGYTF,-,-,TRBJ1-2,TRBV5-5
TGTGCCAGCAGCGAGGGGACTGGCGCTCGGGGGGAGCAGTACTTC,CASSEGTGARGEQYF,-,-,TRBJ2-7,TRBV9
TGTGCCAGCAGCCAAGGCTCGGGTCCGACCTCTGGAAACACCATATATTTT,CASSQGSGPTSGNTIYF,-,-,TRBJ1-3,TRBV3-1/TRBV3-2
TGTGCCAGCAGTTGGAATGGTCGGGTCACTGAAGCTTTCTTT,CASSWNGRVTEAFF,-,-,TRBJ1-1,TRBV6-6
TGTGCCAGCAGCCCGCCCGGCAATGAGCAGTTCTTC,CASSPPGNEQFF,-,once,TRBJ2-1,TRBV11-2
TGTGCCAGCTCACCCGGGGGGTTTAGCAATCAGCCCCAGCATTTT,CASSPGGFSNQPQHF,-,-,TRBJ1-5,TRBV18
TGTGCCAGCAGTTTGGGCACAGGGGGCAATGAAAAACTGTTTTTT,CASSLGTGGNEKLFF,TRBD1,-,TRBJ1-4,TRBV28
TGTGCCAGCAGTTACTCGGTACTAGCCGCCTACGAGCAGTACTTC,CASSYSVLAAYEQYF,-,-,TRBJ2-7,TRBV6-2/TRBV6-3
TGTGCCAGCAGCCAACTGCGTCGCGGGAGGGCGCAGGGGGATACGCAGTATTTT,CASSQLRRGRAQGDTQYF,TRBD2,-,TRBJ2-3,TRBV11-3
TGTGCCAGCAGGCCTAGGAGGGCCGGGGAGCTGTTTTTT,CASRPRRAGELFF,-,-,TRBJ2-2,TRBV3-1/TRBV3-2
TGCGCCAGCAGTGAGTCGCGCGGACTAGCGGGTGCCGAGCAGTACTTC,CASSESRGLAGAEQYF,TRBD2,-,TRBJ2-7,TRBV10-1
TGCGCCAGCAGCTCATGGGGAGGTCAGAGCTCCTACGAGCAGTACTTC,CASSSWGGQSSYEQYF,-,-,TRBJ2-7,TRBV5-1
TGTGCCAGCTCAAGGTCCAGGGAGGAGGGCAATCAGCCCCAGCATTTT,CASSRSREEGNQPQHF,-,many,TRBJ1-5,TRBV5-4
TGTGCCAGCAGTCCTTACACCGGGGAGCTGTTTTTT,CASSPYTGELFF,-,once,TRBJ2-2,TRBV12-3/TRBV12-4
TGTGCCAGCAGCCGGACGGGACTAGGATTGGCAGATACGCAGTATTTT,CASSRTGLGLADTQYF,TRBD2,-,TRBJ2-3,TRBV5-8
TGTGCCAGCAGCAAATCAGGAGAGACCCAGTACTTC,CASSKSGETQYF,-,-,TRBJ2-5,TRBV11-3
TGTGCCAGTAGACTGGGGGGAGCTCGCGAGCAGTACTTC,CASRLGGAREQYF,-,-,TRBJ2-7,TRBV19
TGTGCCAGCAGAGACGGGGGGAGTGGGGGCTACACCTTC,CASRDGGSGGYTF,-,-,TRBJ1-2,TRBV6-5
TGTGCCAGCAGTTTAAACAGGGGGGACAAAAACATTCAGTACTTC,CASSLNRGDKNIQYF,TRBD1,-,TRBJ2-4,TRBV2
TGTGCCAGCAGCTTAGTTCGAACGAGCCATGAGCAGTTCTTC,CASSLVRTSHEQFF,-,once,TRBJ2-1,TRBV7-2
TGTGCCAGCAGCTACGGGCTAGCGGGAGGATCCGGGGAGCTGTTTTTT,CASSYGLAGGSGELFF,TRBD2,-,TRBJ2-2,TRBV5-4
TGTGCCAGCAGCCAAAGAAGTCTCCGGACGGCGGCCCGACTAGTAGACACCGGGGAGCTGTTTTTT,CASSQRSLRTAARLVDTGELFF,-,-,TRBJ2-2,TRBV3-1/TRBV3-2
TGTGCCAGCAGCTTCATTAGCGGGAGAGGCGGGGAGCTGTTTTTT,CASSFISGRGGELFF,TRBD2,-,TRBJ2-2,TRBV7-2
TGTGCCAGCAGCCCAGACCACGGACAGGGGGCCAGAGATGAAGCTTTCTTT,CASSPDHGQGARDEAFF,TRBD1,-,TRBJ1-1,TRBV3-1/TRBV3-2
TGTGCCAGCAGCTATTCTCTCGGGACAAGCTACGAGCAGTACTTC,CASSYSLGTSYEQYF,-,-,TRBJ2-7,TRBV7-8
TGTGCCAGCAGCTTGCCCCAGGGGGCTGCTGAAGCTTTCTTT,CASSLPQGAAEAFF,TRBD1,-,TRBJ1-1,TRBV5-4
TGTGCCAGCTCACCAACTGTGACACTTGGCTACGAGCAGTACTTC,CASSPTVTLGYEQYF,-,-,TRBJ2-7,TRBV18
TGCAGCGTCCCCTGGGGGAGGCCCATTAGCTCCTACAATGAGCAGTTCTTC,CSVPWGRPISSYNEQFF,-,-,TRBJ2-1,TRBV29-1
TGTGCCAGCGTACCGGGGACAGGAGCCTACAATGAGCAGTTCTTC,CASVPGTGAYNEQFF,TRBD1,-,TRBJ2-1,TRBV7-6
TGTGCCAGCAGCGCACTTGACAGCAACTATGGCTACACCTTC,CASSALDSNYGYTF,-,-,TRBJ1-2,TRBV5-6
TGTGCCACCAGCAGAGATAGGGACAAGGGTCAGCCCCAGCATTTT,CATSRDRDKGQPQHF,-,few,TRBJ1-5,TRBV15
TGTGCCAGCAGCCAAGATCTGGCAGGCAATCAGCCCCAGCATTTT,CASSQDLAGNQPQHF,-,-,TRBJ1-5,TRBV3-1/TRBV3-2
TGCGCCAGCAGCCAAGATTTGGGGGACATCTGGGACACCGGGGAGCTGTTTTTT,CASSQDLGDIWDTGELFF,-,-,TRBJ2-2,TRBV4-1
TGCGCCAGCAGTGCAGGCAGACAGTTCTCTATGGCTATAATCTTC,CASSAGRQFSMAIIF,-,few,TRBJ1-2,TRBV10-1
TGTGCCAGCAGCCAAGATCTGCAAAAACAACCTGACAGGGGATCGAGGAATGAGCAGTTCTTC,CASSQDLQKQPDRGSRNEQFF,TRBD1,-,TRBJ2-1,TRBV3-1/TRBV3-2
TGTGCCAGTTCGACTAGCGGGAGGAATGTTCTCACAGATACGCAGTATTTT,CASSTSGRNVLTDTQYF,TRBD2,-,TRBJ2-3,TRBV19
TGTGCCAGCTCACGAGGGGACACCTCTTACAATGAGCAGTTCTTC,CASSRGDTSYNEQFF,-,-,TRBJ2-1,TRBV18
TGTGCCAGCAGCCCCGGGCCCCGGGAAACCGGGGAGCTGTTTTTT,CASSPGPRETGELFF,-,-,TRBJ2-2,TRBV9